This TCR beta chain derives from a study of T cell repertoires in cytomegalovirus infection. TCRdb re-derived calls from the reads in MiXCR, one entry per CDR3 protein. The sample includes 700,000 to 850,000 distinct CDR3 sequences, about 31% of them seen just once. CDR3 length: 15 residues. V gave up 8 bases and J gave up 1 base, with 16 bases separating them. From germline, CDR1 is SNHLY and CDR2 FYNNEI. Comments on this clonotype: What it binds is unknown.

The source was cultured CD8+ T cells from PBMCs, collected from culture after CMV antigen stimulation. The sequence came from a human donor in good health (CMV status not recorded). Some clones in this sample may be carry-over from other donors' samples. The genes are TRBV2 and TRBJ2-3; no clear D. CDR3 in amino acids: CASLYIAGGTDTQYF. CDR3 nucleotides: TGTGCCAGCCTCTATATCGCTGGGGGCACAGATACGCAGTATTTT.